The clone carrying this T cell receptor beta chain was seen just once. This entry belongs to a study of blood T cell repertoires in COVID-19. Across the study: COVID-19 samples from acute and convalescent phases originated in the United States, Italy and Spain. The analysed material was cDNA or gDNA that came from T cells, B-cell-depleted T cells, or PBMCs.

Germline V CDR1 and CDR2: SGHRS, YFSETQ. V was shortened by 4 bases and J by 5 bases, with 12 bases between the two germline ends. The length of the CDR3 is 14 residues. Method: immunoSEQ multiplex PCR; TCRdb's copy keeps in-frame clones and lacks some. The data show just over 650,000 clones, about 87% seen once. The sequencing sample was made of peripheral blood. This clonotype was obtained from a woman younger than 35 with acute or convalescent COVID-19. The chain has TRBV5-1 and TRBJ1-4, with D possibly being TRBD1 (6 bases). CDR3 sequence: CASSVGGGNEKLFF. The CDR3 nucleotides are TGCGCCAGCAGCGTTGGGGGCGGGAATGAAAAACTGTTTTTT.